What follows are 17 T cell receptor beta chains derived from one specimen sequenced in a study of blood T cell repertoires in COVID-19. Profiled with immunoSEQ multiplex PCR; TCRdb holds only in-frame clones, not every one. The repertoire consists of some 300,000 clones, with roughly 88% occurring once and the leading ten covering 6.9%. Sequenced input: peripheral blood. The receptors originated from a woman in her twenties or thirties who had recovered from COVID-19.

V is TRBV29-1 and J is TRBJ2-1; D gene ambiguous. CDR1 and CDR2 (germline): SQVTM, ANQGSEA. CDR3 length: 12 residues. Trimming left V 2 bases short and J 4 bases short, with 6 bases between. CDR3 bases: TGCAGCGTTGAACAGATGTACAATGAGCAGTTCTTC. It is translated as CSVEQMYNEQFF.

The V call is TRBV12-3 or TRBV12-4, the J call TRBJ2-6, with D unresolved. V gave up 6 bases and J gave up 3 bases, with 3 bases separating them. This CDR3 region has 12 residues. CDR3 sequence reads: CASSGGANVLTF. CDR3 bases: TGTGCCAGCAGCGGTGGGGCCAACGTCCTGACTTTC.

This rearrangement joins TRBV27 to TRBJ1-2; no firm D call. CDR1 MNHEY and CDR2 SMNVEV come from the germline V gene (reference sequence). This CDR3 has 17 residues. The V end lost 6 bases, the J end lost 1 base, and 21 bases lay between the germline ends. For the CDR3, the DNA is TGTGCCAGCAGCCGAGCGGACGAAGGGTGGGGTAACTATGGCTACACCTTC. Translating gives CASSRADEGWGNYGYTF.

The rearrangement links TRBV19 to TRBJ1-2, with a tentative D call TRBD1 (5 bases). V was trimmed by 8 bases and J by 6 bases, leaving 16 bases between them. The CDR3 sequence is 13 residues long. In germline, CDR1 is LNHDA, CDR2 SQIVND (reference sequence). CDR3 nucleotide sequence: TGTGCCAGTGGGGCTTGGGAGGGGAATGGCTACACCTTC. It translates to CASGAWEGNGYTF.

The genes are TRBV6-5 and TRBJ1-2, with unresolved D. The V gene's germline CDR1 is MNHEY and CDR2 SVGAGI. This CDR3 comprises 14 residues. Trimming pared 1 base from V and 2 bases from J, leaving 8 bases between. CDR3 in DNA: TGTGCCAGCAGTTACTTGGAGTCCAACTATGGCTACACCTTC. As protein: CASSYLESNYGYTF.

The chain carries TRBV28 and TRBJ1-1; perhaps TRBD1 as D (6 bases). CDR3 size: 14 residues. The V gene's germline CDR1 is MDHEN and CDR2 SYDVKM. Trimming left V 7 bases short and J 4 bases short, with 16 bases between. CDR3 DNA sequence: TGTGCCAGCAACTACAGGGCGGGCGGCACTGAAGCTTTCTTT. It is translated as CASNYRAGGTEAFF.

The chain uses TRBV5-6 and TRBJ2-7; D gene unclear. Germline V CDR1 and CDR2: SGHDT, YYEEEE. Deletions cut 1 base from V and 6 bases from J, with 8 bases between. There are 12 residues in the CDR3. In DNA form, the CDR3 reads TGTGCCAGCAGCTTGAGCCACGTCGAGCAGTACTTC. Protein sequence: CASSLSHVEQYF.

This clone was recorded once. The V call is TRBV3-1 (or the pseudogene TRBV3-2), the J call TRBJ2-1; 8 bases agree with TRBD2. The CDR3 has 18 residues. V was clipped by 4 bases and J by 2 bases; unmatched bases: 13. Germline CDR1 LGHDT, CDR2 YNNKEL (reference sequence). The CDR3 sequence is CASSLRDQRGKPYNEQFF. The CDR3 coding sequence is TGTGCCAGCAGCCTCCGAGACCAGCGGGGGAAACCCTACAATGAGCAGTTCTTC.

The gene calls are TRBV7-9 and TRBJ2-7, with 8 bases that match TRBD1. Germline CDR1 reads SEHNR; CDR2 reads FQNEAQ (reference sequence). The CDR3 spans 13 residues. V trimming: 5 bases; J trimming: 2 bases; junction bases outside the gene matches: 2. CDR3 region: CASSTTGAYEQYF. The CDR3, as DNA: TGTGCCAGCAGCACGACAGGGGCCTACGAGCAGTACTTC.

The chain links TRBV6-5 to TRBJ1-2; D is ambiguous. V dropped 7 bases and J dropped 0 bases, with 9 bases sitting between them. The CDR3 is 13 amino acids. Germline V gene data show CDR1 as MNHEY and CDR2 as SVGAGI. CDR3 DNA: TGTGCCAGCACAGGCGTAGCTAACTATGGCTACACCTTC. Translated: CASTGVANYGYTF.

J is TRBJ1-4 and V is TRBV7-9, with TRBD1 matching 8 bases. Trimming took 5 bases from V and 8 from J; bases not matched to a gene: 10. CDR1 SEHNR and CDR2 FQNEAQ come from the germline V gene (reference sequence). The CDR3 has 15 residues. The CDR3 loop is CASSKFQGAGEKLFF. The DNA for the CDR3 is TGTGCCAGCAGCAAGTTCCAGGGGGCAGGGGAAAAACTGTTTTTT.

The V and J genes are TRBV28 and TRBJ1-1; 7 nucleotides agree with TRBD1. Germline trimming cut 4 bases from V and 10 bases from J; bases unmatched to any gene: 12. From germline, CDR1 is MDHEN and CDR2 SYDVKM. CDR3 length: 14 residues. The DNA for the CDR3 is TGTGCCAGCAGTTCCTCCTACAGACAGGGTCGAGCTTTCTTT. This sequence encodes CASSSSYRQGRAFF. The whole variable domain, remainder taken from reference TRBV28 and TRBJ1-1, is DVKVTQSSRYLVKRTGEKVFLECVQDMDHENMFWYRQDPGLGLRLIYFSYDVKMKEKGDIPEGYSVSREKKERFSLILESASTNQTSMYLCASSSSYRQGRAFFGQGTRLTVV.

The rearrangement links TRBV19 to TRBJ1-2; 11 nucleotides align to TRBD1. CDR1 is LNHDA, CDR2 SQIVND, per germline (reference sequence). The CDR3 is 16 amino acids. Unmatched junction bases numbered 13, after V lost 11 bases and J lost 2 bases. The DNA of the CDR3 is TGTGCCCAAAGTTCACCTCGGACAGGGGGCAACTATGGCTACACCTTC. It is translated as CAQSSPRTGGNYGYTF.

J is TRBJ1-6 and V is TRBV27, with 9 bases fitting TRBD1. This CDR3 is built from 14 residues. Looked up from germline, CDR1 is MNHEY and CDR2 is SMNVEV (reference sequence). J gave up 9 bases and V 6 bases, and 6 bases lay outside the gene matches. CDR3 region: CASSRGQGLSPLHF. The CDR3 nucleotides are TGTGCCAGCAGCCGGGGACAGGGCCTTTCACCCCTCCACTTT.

The chain uses TRBV24-1 and TRBJ2-1; 7 bases match TRBD1. The CDR3 is 14 residues long. Germline values: CDR1 KGHDR, CDR2 SFDVKD. V was pared by 6 bases and J by 7 bases, with 8 bases of the junction left unmatched. The CDR3 loop is CATSFTGELNEQFF. The CDR3 nucleotides are TGTGCCACCAGTTTTACAGGGGAGTTGAATGAGCAGTTCTTC.

V usage is TRBV7-9 and J usage is TRBJ2-7; TRBD1 matches at 7 bases. With 5 bases clipped from V and 0 bases from J, the junction kept 7 bases outside the gene matches. The CDR3 loop spans 15 amino acids. Germline V lookup: CDR1 SEHNR, CDR2 FQNEAQ (reference sequence). Here the CDR3 reads CASSQGQRYSYEQYF. In DNA form, the CDR3 reads TGTGCCAGCAGCCAGGGACAGCGCTACTCCTACGAGCAGTACTTC.

The V call is TRBV7-2, the J call TRBJ2-1; 8 bases agree with TRBD1. V shed 5 bases, J shed 2 bases, and the junction held 5 bases outside the gene matches. CDR1 and CDR2 (germline): SGHTA, FQGNSA. The CDR3 length is 15 residues. The CDR3: CASSQGQGPYNEQFF. The CDR3 DNA sequence: TGTGCCAGCAGCCAAGGACAGGGCCCCTACAATGAGCAGTTCTTC. The full variable domain, its missing parts supplied by reference TRBV7-2 and TRBJ2-1, is GAGVSQSPSNKVTEKGKDVELRCDPISGHTALYWYRQSLGQGLEFLIYFQGNSAPDKSGLPSDRFSAERTGGSVSTLTIQRTQQEDSAVYLCASSQGQGPYNEQFFGPGTRLTVL.